The 16 T cell receptor beta chains below were found in one sample sequenced in a study of Graves' ophthalmopathy and Graves' hyperthyroidism. Amplifying from RNA transcripts, the study obtained TCR beta CDR3 regions. The first-round RT-PCR employed HTBI primers together with the Qiagen OneStep RT-PCR kit. A multiplex PCR was then performed as the second round. Using its own MiXCR run on the multiplex PCR reads, TCRdb lists one record per CDR3 protein. Of about 400,000 distinct CDR3 sequences detected, around 16% appear once; the ten largest clones hold roughly 1.6%. Sequenced sample: peripheral blood. These receptors originate from a woman aged 18-29 years with Graves' ophthalmopathy.

In its sample, this clonotype was seen many times. The chain combines TRBV20-1 with TRBJ1-5, with D possibly matching TRBD1 (5 bases). This CDR3 contains 15 residues. The germline CDR1 and CDR2 sequences are DFQATT and SNEGSKA (reference sequence). V lost 3 bases and J lost 4, with 16 bases in between. The CDR3 region is CSASLGNGGNQPQHF. In DNA form, the CDR3 reads TGCAGTGCTAGTTTGGGAAATGGGGGAAATCAGCCCCAGCATTTT.

The table lists this clonotype with many counts. The rearrangement uses TRBV28 and TRBJ1-5; 9 bases map to TRBD1. V was pared by 3 bases and J by 6 bases, with 6 bases of the junction left unmatched. The CDR3 totals 15 residues. Looked up from germline, CDR1 is MDHEN and CDR2 is SYDVKM. The DNA of the CDR3 is TGTGCCAGCAGTTTTTGGACAGGGGTGTCTCAGCCCCAGCATTTT. Protein sequence: CASSFWTGVSQPQHF.

This clonotype came up many times. The chain couples TRBV7-2 to TRBJ2-7; perhaps D is TRBD1 or TRBD2 (5 bases each). CDR1 SGHTA and CDR2 FQGNSA come from the germline V gene. The CDR3 runs to 15 residues. Trimming took 7 bases from V and 3 from J, leaving 19 bases between them. Here the CDR3 reads CASNNYGAGVYEQYF. Written as DNA, the CDR3 is TGTGCCAGCAACAACTACGGGGCGGGCGTCTACGAGCAGTACTTC.

This clonotype was observed at least ten times. This chain joins TRBV6-5 and TRBJ2-5; possibly TRBD1 or TRBD2 for D (5 bases each). Germline-derived CDR1 and CDR2 are MNHEY and SVGAGI. V was trimmed by 7 bases and J by 5 bases, leaving 23 bases between them. The CDR3 spans 16 residues. The CDR3 sequence: CASTSLPAGAYETQYF. The CDR3 DNA reads TGTGCCAGCACCTCACTCCCGGCCGGGGCCTACGAGACCCAGTACTTC.

This clonotype showed up many times. The rearrangement uses TRBV19 and TRBJ1-1, with D possibly TRBD1 on 5 matching bases. Germline values: CDR1 LNHDA, CDR2 SQIVND (reference sequence). V dropped 8 bases and J dropped 0 bases, with 16 bases sitting between them. The CDR3 loop spans 15 amino acids. The CDR3 here is CASAGALQMNTEAFF. As DNA, the CDR3 is TGTGCCAGTGCTGGGGCACTTCAGATGAACACTGAAGCTTTCTTT.

The gene calls are TRBV6-2 or TRBV6-3 and TRBJ2-2; unclear D gene. CDR1 and CDR2 from the germline V gene are MNHEY and SVGEGT. The CDR3 has 18 residues. Trimming left V 5 bases short and J 3 bases short, with 22 bases between. The CDR3 nucleotides are TGTGCCAGCAGTCCGCCCCAAGTGCTAGTTTTGTACACCGGGGAGCTGTTTTTT. This codes for CASSPPQVLVLYTGELFF.

Ten or more counts support this clonotype. The chain links TRBV25-1 to TRBJ2-7, with D maybe TRBD1 (6 bases). The germline CDR1 and CDR2 sequences are MGHDK and SYGVNS. This CDR3 is built from 14 residues. V was shortened by 5 bases and J by 2 bases, with 13 bases between the two germline ends. CDR3 residues: CASSRRQVPYEQYF. The CDR3 region has the DNA TGTGCCAGCAGTCGGCGACAGGTCCCCTACGAGCAGTACTTC.

The chain joins TRBV7-8 to TRBJ2-7; TRBD1 is a possible D gene (6 bases). In germline, CDR1 is SGHVS, CDR2 FQNEAQ. The CDR3 sequence is 15 residues long. Deletions cut 1 base from V and 3 bases from J, with 13 bases between. The CDR3 loop is CASSLGTTGGYEQYF. The CDR3 DNA sequence: TGTGCCAGCAGCTTAGGGACGACAGGCGGCTACGAGCAGTACTTC.

This clonotype was detected many times. The rearrangement joins TRBV30 to TRBJ1-5, with no clear D. This CDR3 spans 14 amino acids. CDR1 and CDR2 (germline): GTSNPN, SVGIG (reference sequence). V lost 0 bases and J lost 3, with 9 bases in between. CDR3 bases: TGTGCCTGGAGTGTACGACAAATCAATCAGCCCCAGCATTTT. Residues: CAWSVRQINQPQHF. Complete variable domain (other parts from reference TRBV30 and TRBJ1-5): SQTIHQWPATLVQPVGSPLSLECTVEGTSNPNLYWYRQAAGRGLQLLFYSVGIGQISSEVPQNLSASRPQDRQFILSSKKLLLSDSGFYLCAWSVRQINQPQHFGDGTRLSIL.

This clonotype has at least ten counts. This sequence joins TRBV11-1 and TRBJ1-2, with 10 bases matching TRBD1. Germline-derived CDR1 and CDR2 are SGHAT and FQDESV (reference sequence). With 2 bases clipped from V and 4 bases from J, the junction kept 7 bases outside the gene matches. The CDR3 has 16 residues. The CDR3 DNA is TGTGCCAGCAGCTTAATTTCGACAGGGGGCCGCTATGGCTACACCTTC. It translates to CASSLISTGGRYGYTF.

This clonotype was seen at least ten times. The rearrangement uses TRBV6-2 or TRBV6-3 and TRBJ1-1, with unresolved D. The length of the CDR3 is 13 residues. The germline V gene encodes CDR1 MNHEY and CDR2 SVGEGT. Trimming left V 2 bases short and J 6 bases short, with 10 bases between. The CDR3 protein is CASSYARAPEAFF. CDR3 DNA: TGTGCCAGCAGTTACGCTAGGGCCCCTGAAGCTTTCTTT.

At least ten counts were recorded for this clonotype. The genes are TRBV7-2 and TRBJ2-7; D remains ambiguous. Deletions cut 3 bases from V and 0 bases from J, with 9 bases between. Per germline, CDR1 SGHTA and CDR2 FQGNSA. The CDR3 totals 14 residues. CDR3 bases: TGTGCCAGCAGCTTTGACCGGACCTCCTACGAGCAGTACTTC. Its protein product is CASSFDRTSYEQYF.

This clonotype was seen many times. This sequence joins TRBV6-5 and TRBJ1-5; TRBD1 might be the D (6 bases). The CDR3 is 15 amino acids. Germline CDR1 and CDR2: MNHEY and SVGAGI. Trimming took 0 bases from V and 2 from J, leaving 8 bases between them. The CDR3 DNA follows: TGTGCCAGCAGTTACTCGAACAGGGGCAATCAGCCCCAGCATTTT. Translation gives CASSYSNRGNQPQHF.

Notes on this clonotype: The junction differs from germline at one of its ends, possibly a read error. CDR3 sequence (DNA): TGTGCCAGCAACTTAGAACGTAATAGCAATCAGCCCCAGCATTTT. Residues: CASNLERNSNQPQHF. This chain connects TRBV7-8 to TRBJ1-5, with D unresolved. The CDR3 is 15 residues long. CDR1 and CDR2 from the germline V gene are SGHVS and FQNEAQ.

This clonotype has ten or more counts. The chain couples TRBV6-1 to TRBJ2-6; no reliable D call. CDR3 length: 14 amino acids. Germline V gene sequence: CDR1 MNHNS, CDR2 SASEGT. V was cut by 2 bases and J by 3 bases, with 5 bases left in between. CDR3 coding DNA: TGTGCCAGCAGTGAAATTGGTGGGGCCAACGTCCTGACTTTC. This gives the protein CASSEIGGANVLTF.

Ten or more counts support this clonotype. The rearrangement links TRBV27 to TRBJ2-2; the D gene is possibly TRBD2 (5 bases). V was trimmed by 0 bases and J by 0 bases, leaving 8 bases between them. The CDR3 consists of 16 residues. From germline, CDR1 is MNHEY and CDR2 SMNVEV (reference sequence). The CDR3 sequence: CASSLSSGANTGELFF. As DNA, the CDR3 is TGTGCCAGCAGTTTATCGAGCGGCGCGAACACCGGGGAGCTGTTTTTT.